The T cell receptor (beta chain) described here comes from a study of ipilimumab plus nivolumab after autologous stem cell transplantation (dated by TCRdb to the early 2020s). About the study as a whole: The median number of doses that trial patients received was 5 or 6 for ipilimumab and about eight for nivolumab. The DLBCL cohort included primary refractory and relapsed disease, with 18-month progression-free survival of about 86% and 29% respectively. Roughly 35 patients made up the trial's intent-to-treat population. The trial enrolled patients with high-risk diffuse large B cell lymphoma, mature T cell lymphoma, or multiple myeloma undergoing autologous transplant.

About this clone: Its antigen is currently not known. No much larger clonotype is one base removed from it; base qualities were not supplied.

Starting 14 to 28 days after the autologous transplant, patients began checkpoint therapy, which included ipilimumab at 1 mg/kg intravenously on day 1 of selected weeks. Nivolumab was administered at 3 mg/kg intravenously on day 1 of weeks 1, 4, 7, 10, and every two weeks through week 26. This was a Phase Ib clinical trial that tested ipilimumab plus nivolumab, given as combined checkpoint inhibition, for consolidation following autologous stem cell transplantation. Its CDR3 holds 18 amino acids, cysteine through phenylalanine. CDR3 DNA is the only sequence kept; it has 54 bases, read in frame from the first base. Broad study findings and their caveats: Combined checkpoint inhibition appeared tolerable as post-transplant consolidation, according to the authors' conclusion. The authors stated that profiles of the T cell receptor repertoire, regulatory T cell phenotype and gut microbiota provided a biologic rationale for studying this approach further.

The library was generated by the immunoSEQ multiplex PCR assay. The table was pulled from immuneACCESS by TCRdb, which kept in-frame rearrangements only. Such tables lose some clones; where checked, under half of the loss comes from unresolved V genes, and the rest has no known cause. This sample lists 20,000 to 30,000 clones; 85% to 90% were detected once. Jointly, the top ten make up roughly 5.5% of the sample. The sequence derives from a male donor with diffuse large B-cell lymphoma. This specimen consisted of PBMCs, obtained in a trial of ipilimumab plus nivolumab as post-transplant consolidation. In this chain, TRBV1 is recombined with TRBJ2-3; the tabulated D call, TRBD1, remains unverified against the DNA. TRBV1 is a known pseudogene. The CDR3 protein is CTSSHLEQFKGVRDTQYF. The DNA is TGCACCAGCAGCCATCTCGAACAATTTAAGGGGGTTCGAGATACGCAGTATTTT.